This TCR beta chain was recovered during a study of identical twins. Study-level points and caveats: Twin-shared out-of-frame alpha sequences were enriched for low generation probability. Diverse VJ usage suggested most zero-insertion clonotypes were not invariant T cells.

The junction had 14 bases not matched to a gene; V was cut back by 8 bases and J by 0 bases. Germline loops: CDR1 MDHEN, CDR2 SYDVKM. The CDR3 has 17 residues. TCRdb ran MiXCR on the 5' RACE reads and lists one entry per CDR3 protein. Of hundreds of thousands of distinct CDR3 sequences in the sample, 20% to 25% were seen once. Details on this clonotype: Antigen specificity is unknown.

This sample also appeared in a second study, on T cells expressing NK-cell markers. This second study notes: Sorted CD3+CD56+NKG2C+, CD3+CD56+NKG2C- and CD3+CD56-NKG2C+ T-cell subsets were beta-chain profiled.

The chain combines TRBV28 with TRBJ2-3; the match to TRBD1 covers 7 bases. Sample: CD4+ T cells sorted from blood. The clonotype comes from a woman between 18 and 30 years old in good health. CDR3 DNA: TGTGCCAGCGGGACAGCCTCCCAGGGGTCTAGCACAGATACGCAGTATTTT. As protein: CASGTASQGSSTDTQYF.